These 25 T cell receptor beta chains share one sample of origin, sequenced in a study of cytomegalovirus exposure and HLA in healthy donors. Produced via immunoSEQ multiplex PCR; TCRdb's table is partial and in-frame only. This table holds about 160,000 clones, around nine tenths found once. The sequenced sample consisted of PBMCs. The source of these receptors is a man aged 18-30 years in good health and CMV-seropositive.

The chain employs TRBV25-1 and TRBJ1-1; D call uncertain. V was cut by 1 base and J by 5 bases, with 8 bases left in between. CDR1 and CDR2 (germline): MGHDK, SYGVNS. The CDR3 runs 13 residues. This chain's CDR3 is CASSESRPTEAFF. The CDR3 DNA follows: TGTGCCAGCAGTGAATCCAGGCCAACTGAAGCTTTCTTT.

The chain is built from TRBV23-1 and TRBJ1-1; 8 bases are a match to TRBD1. TRBV23-1 is treated as an ORF (open reading frame) with a function not yet certain. This CDR3 comprises 18 residues. The trim removed 4 bases at V and 5 bases at J, leaving 18 bases unmatched. Here the CDR3 DNA reads TGCGCCAGCAGTCGCGAATGTAGGACAGGGATGCAAAGGACTGAAGCTTTCTTT. Its translation is CASSRECRTGMQRTEAFF.

This chain uses TRBV14 with TRBJ1-2, with TRBD1 matching 8 bases. Germline CDR1 and CDR2: SGHDN and FVKESK. The CDR3 has 13 amino acids. Trimming removed 6 bases from V and 4 bases from J; junction bases left unmatched: 4. Written as DNA, the CDR3 is TGTGCCAGCAGAGCGACAGGGGCCTATGGCTACACCTTC. Translated, it gives CASRATGAYGYTF.

The chain recombines TRBV5-1 with TRBJ2-7, with 10 bases lining up with TRBD1. The J segment lost 2 bases and the V segment lost 6 bases, leaving 11 bases of the junction unmatched. The germline V gene has CDR1 SGHRS and CDR2 YFSETQ. CDR3 length: 16 amino acids. The DNA for the CDR3 is TGCGCCAGCAACCCGAAGAGGACAGGGGGGCCCTACGAGCAGTACTTC. It codes for CASNPKRTGGPYEQYF.

The chain uses TRBV6-1 and TRBJ1-5; D possibly corresponds to TRBD1 (5 bases). The germline V and J ends were trimmed by 6 bases and 1 base, with 13 bases remaining between them. This CDR3 comprises 15 residues. Germline lookup yields CDR1 MNHNS and CDR2 SASEGT. Here the CDR3 reads CASSLSGGSNQPQHF. CDR3 coding DNA: TGTGCCAGCAGCCTGTCGGGGGGAAGCAATCAGCCCCAGCATTTT.

J is TRBJ2-4 and V is TRBV6-1; a possible D gene is TRBD2 (6 bases). The CDR3 consists of 17 residues. V shed 1 base and J shed 1 base, with 14 bases lying between them. Germline-derived CDR1 and CDR2 are MNHNS and SASEGT. The DNA of the CDR3 is TGTGCCAGCAGTGAAGATGGAGGGAGAGGGGCCAAAAACATTCAGTACTTC. Translation: CASSEDGGRGAKNIQYF.

The chain carries TRBV28 and TRBJ2-7; 14 nucleotides align to TRBD2. The CDR3 sequence is 15 residues long. Germline loops: CDR1 MDHEN, CDR2 SYDVKM. The V and J ends lost 6 bases and 5 bases, in that order; junction bases with no gene match: 6. This chain's CDR3 is CASRSGLAGANEQYF. In DNA form, the CDR3 reads TGTGCCAGCAGATCGGGACTAGCGGGAGCTAACGAGCAGTACTTC.

The chain links TRBV7-9 to TRBJ2-7; D possibly corresponds to TRBD1 (6 bases). This CDR3 is built from 14 residues. V was clipped by 5 bases and J by 6 bases, with 17 bases between them. Per the germline V gene, CDR1 is SEHNR and CDR2 is FQNEAQ (reference sequence). CDR3 bases: TGTGCCAGCAGCCTTTCGACAGGTTCGGGCGAGCAGTACTTC. This codes for CASSLSTGSGEQYF.

This chain joins TRBV6-1 and TRBJ2-1; 9 bases align to TRBD1. The CDR3 sequence is 15 residues long. The ends lost 3 bases at V and 7 bases at J; junction bases unmatched: 7. Germline values: CDR1 MNHNS, CDR2 SASEGT. CDR3 DNA sequence: TGTGCCAGCAGTGACCAGGGACAGGGTTTGAATGAGCAGTTCTTC. Residues: CASSDQGQGLNEQFF.

The chain carries TRBV11-2 and TRBJ1-2, with a tentative D call TRBD1 (5 bases). Germline CDR1 reads SGHAT; CDR2 reads FQNNGV. The CDR3 extends over 15 amino acids. Trimming cost V 5 bases and J 7 bases, with 20 bases left between them. The CDR3 sequence is CASSPATVLSGGYTF. Here the CDR3 DNA reads TGTGCCAGCAGCCCAGCGACAGTTTTATCGGGTGGCTACACCTTC. The full variable domain, with the rest looked up from reference TRBV11-2 and TRBJ1-2, is EAGVAQSPRYKIIEKRQSVAFWCNPISGHATLYWYQQILGQGPKLLIQFQNNGVVDDSQLPKDRFSAERLKGVDSTLKIQPAKLEDSAVYLCASSPATVLSGGYTFGSGTRLTVV.

The chain couples TRBV9 to TRBJ2-5; 15 bases are a match to TRBD2. Germline trimming cut 4 bases from V and 4 bases from J; bases unmatched to any gene: 8. The CDR3 runs to 17 residues. Germline CDR1 is SGDLS and CDR2 is YYNGEE. The CDR3 protein is CASSLGLAGGGAETQYF. The CDR3 coding sequence is TGTGCCAGCAGCCTGGGACTAGCGGGAGGAGGGGCAGAGACCCAGTACTTC.

The rearrangement links TRBV2 to TRBJ1-3; no reliable D call. Per germline, CDR1 SNHLY and CDR2 FYNNEI. The CDR3 is 14 amino acids. V lost 9 bases and J lost 3, with 15 bases in between. The CDR3, as DNA: TGTGCCAGTCGAAAGCGGGAAAGTGGAAACACCATATATTTT. Its protein product is CASRKRESGNTIYF.

CDR3: CASSVEAGPNRGNTIYF. The CDR3 coding sequence is TGTGCCAGCAGCGTAGAGGCAGGGCCGAACCGGGGAAACACCATATATTTT. The chain links TRBV9 to TRBJ1-3; a weak D match, TRBD1 (5 bases). The V end was cut by 0 bases, the J end by 4 bases, with 17 bases between. Germline values: CDR1 SGDLS, CDR2 YYNGEE. The CDR3 runs 17 residues.

The chain joins TRBV4-2 to TRBJ2-1; 9 bases are shared with TRBD2. The CDR3 has 16 amino acids. Per germline, CDR1 LGHNA and CDR2 YNFKEQ. The ends lost 0 bases at V and 6 bases at J; junction bases unmatched: 6. The CDR3 sequence is CASSQDTAGGPNEQFF. As DNA, the CDR3 is TGTGCCAGCAGCCAAGATACGGCGGGAGGGCCCAATGAGCAGTTCTTC.

The chain uses TRBV6-5 and TRBJ2-7, with 8 bases lining up with TRBD1. The CDR3 runs 14 residues. Germline values: CDR1 MNHEY, CDR2 SVGAGI. With V trimmed by 7 bases and J by 6 bases, 11 bases remained unmatched. CDR3 DNA: TGTGCCAGCACCCGGACAGGGACTTTTACCGAGCAGTACTTC. It specifies CASTRTGTFTEQYF.

The gene calls are TRBV6-1 and TRBJ2-3; 7 positions match TRBD2. This CDR3 is 15 amino acids long. J gave up 3 bases and V 3 bases, and 6 bases lay outside the gene matches. Germline V gives CDR1 MNHNS, CDR2 SASEGT. This CDR3 is CASSDGGGPTDTQYF. The CDR3, as DNA: TGTGCCAGCAGTGACGGGGGAGGGCCAACAGATACGCAGTATTTT.

The rearrangement uses TRBV28 and TRBJ2-3, with a possible D match to TRBD1 (5 bases). The V gene lost 6 bases and the J gene lost 4 bases, with 11 bases spanning the gap. CDR1 and CDR2 from the germline V gene are MDHEN and SYDVKM. CDR3 size: 13 residues. CDR3 in amino acids: CASSPGPADTQYF. CDR3 nucleotides: TGTGCCAGCAGCCCAGGGCCCGCAGATACGCAGTATTTT.

The V and J genes are TRBV11-3 and TRBJ2-1; the match to TRBD2 covers 8 bases. CDR3 length equals 15 residues. The junction had 8 bases not matched to a gene; V was cut back by 3 bases and J by 7 bases. In germline, CDR1 is SGHNT, CDR2 YENEEA. Here the CDR3 DNA reads TGTGCCAGCAGCTTTGGTCTAGCGGGTTCGAATGAGCAGTTCTTC. It encodes CASSFGLAGSNEQFF.

This clone came up once. The chain is built from TRBV7-9 and TRBJ2-1; 10 bases fit TRBD1. The CDR3 covers 17 residues. CDR1 is SEHNR and CDR2 is FQNEAQ in the germline V gene (reference sequence). The V gene end was trimmed by 2 bases and the J gene end by 7 bases; junction bases not matched to a gene: 11. DNA for the CDR3: TGTGCCAGCAGCTTAAATCCTAAGACAGGGGGCATGAATGAGCAGTTCTTC. Amino acid sequence: CASSLNPKTGGMNEQFF.

The chain recombines TRBV11-2 with TRBJ2-1; the D is unclear. CDR1 and CDR2 from the germline V gene are SGHAT and FQNNGV. Trimming stripped 5 bases from V and 10 bases from J, with 15 bases between. The CDR3 loop spans 13 amino acids. For the CDR3, the DNA is TGTGCCAGCAGCCCGACCACTATAAGGGAGCAGTTCTTC. It translates to CASSPTTIREQFF. Together with reference TRBV11-2 and TRBJ2-1, the CDR3 gives the full variable domain: EAGVAQSPRYKIIEKRQSVAFWCNPISGHATLYWYQQILGQGPKLLIQFQNNGVVDDSQLPKDRFSAERLKGVDSTLKIQPAKLEDSAVYLCASSPTTIREQFFGPGTRLTVL.

This chain joins TRBV5-8 and TRBJ1-1; D not resolved. The CDR3 is 16 amino acids. The V end was cut by 4 bases, the J end by 3 bases, with 19 bases between. Germline V gene lookup returns CDR1 SGHTS and CDR2 YDEGEE. The CDR3 here is CASSPDWEALYTEAFF. The CDR3, as DNA: TGTGCCAGCAGCCCGGACTGGGAGGCCCTTTACACTGAAGCTTTCTTT.

The chain recombines TRBV4-1 with TRBJ1-2, with 9 positions matching TRBD1. The CDR3 extends over 15 amino acids. CDR1 and CDR2 from the germline V gene are MGHRA and YSYEKL. V trimming: 4 bases; J trimming: 6 bases; junction bases outside the gene matches: 9. In nucleotides, the CDR3 is TGCGCCAGCAGCCGCCACAGGGGGCAACAGGATGGCTACACCTTC. Translation: CASSRHRGQQDGYTF.

This chain uses TRBV18 with TRBJ2-6, with TRBD1 matching 7 bases. The CDR3 runs to 17 residues. CDR1 and CDR2 (germline): KGHSH, LQKENI. V gave up 4 bases and J gave up 0 bases; unmatched junction bases: 6. The CDR3 spells CASSQGTAFSGANVLTF. The CDR3 nucleotides read TGTGCCAGCTCACAGGGGACAGCCTTCTCTGGGGCCAACGTCCTGACTTTC.

The genes are TRBV2 and TRBJ1-5, with a weak D call TRBD1 (6 bases). V dropped 1 base and J dropped 5 bases, with 15 bases sitting between them. CDR1 and CDR2 from the germline V gene are SNHLY and FYNNEI. This CDR3 contains 16 residues. The CDR3: CASSEGLTGIDQPQHF. DNA for the CDR3: TGTGCCAGCAGTGAAGGGTTAACAGGGATAGATCAGCCCCAGCATTTT.

The chain recombines TRBV11-2 with TRBJ1-1, with D perhaps matching TRBD1 (6 bases). Germline CDR1 and CDR2: SGHAT and FQNNGV. Trimming shortened V by 5 bases and J by 0 bases, and 7 bases separated the two germline ends. This CDR3 is 13 amino acids long. The CDR3 sequence is CASSGDMNTEAFF. The DNA of the CDR3 is TGTGCCAGCAGCGGGGACATGAACACTGAAGCTTTCTTT.